Following are 26 T cell receptor beta chains from one sample sequenced in a study of patients and donors after allogeneic stem cell transplantation. TCRdb re-called the RT-PCR reads with MiXCR, one entry per CDR3 protein. Counted here are some 960,000 distinct CDR3 sequences, around 17% occurring once; the ten biggest clones make up roughly 6%. Material for sequencing was blood, either unsorted or a sorted T cell fraction (not recorded which). Receptors originate from a human donor who was either an allogeneic HSCT recipient or a stem cell or donor lymphocyte infusion donor (not recorded which). It is not recorded whose cells these are; they may come from a transplant donor.

The rearrangement joins TRBV7-2 to TRBJ2-1; the D gene is possibly TRBD1 (6 bases). Trimming stripped 5 bases from V and 9 bases from J, with 14 bases between. The CDR3 contains 13 residues. CDR1 and CDR2 (germline): SGHTA, FQGNSA. CDR3 residues: CASSANRAGEQFF. CDR3 coding DNA: TGTGCCAGCAGCGCAAACAGGGCGGGTGAGCAGTTCTTC.

This clonotype showed up just a few times. The chain joins TRBV4-3 to TRBJ2-7; the D is unclear. Per the germline V gene, CDR1 is LGHNA and CDR2 is YSLEER. Between the trimmed V and J ends, which lost 0 bases and 6 bases, there was a span of 12 bases. This CDR3 region has 14 residues. The CDR3 here is CASSQDTGPAEQYF. DNA for the CDR3: TGCGCCAGCAGCCAAGATACCGGGCCAGCCGAGCAGTACTTC.

The rearrangement joins TRBV19 to TRBJ2-7; 14 bases match TRBD2. Per germline, CDR1 LNHDA and CDR2 SQIVND (reference sequence). The CDR3 runs to 16 residues. The V segment lost 3 bases and the J segment 6 bases; nucleotides outside the gene matches: 7. This CDR3 reads CASSISGTSGRIEQYF. The CDR3 region has the DNA TGTGCCAGTAGTATCTCAGGGACTAGCGGGAGAATCGAGCAGTACTTC.

V and J are TRBV20-1 and TRBJ1-1; possible D gene TRBD1, 5 bases. The V gene lost 6 bases and the J gene lost 1 base, with 9 bases spanning the gap. CDR1 and CDR2 (germline): DFQATT, SNEGSKA (reference sequence). CDR3 size: 12 residues. CDR3 sequence: CSARQQNTEAFF. CDR3 bases: TGCAGTGCAAGACAGCAGAACACTGAAGCTTTCTTT.

V gene TRBV30 combines with J gene TRBJ1-5; 7 bases match TRBD1. V lost 2 bases and J lost 2; bases outside the gene matches: 6. The CDR3 runs 15 residues. CDR1 GTSNPN and CDR2 SVGIG come from the germline V gene (reference sequence). CDR3 nucleotide sequence: TGTGCCTGGAGTTTTGGACAGGTGGGCAATCAGCCCCAGCATTTT. Protein: CAWSFGQVGNQPQHF.

A few counts support this clonotype. The chain uses TRBV3-1 and TRBJ1-2; a possible D gene is TRBD1 (6 bases). Trimming removed 1 base at V and 7 bases at J, with 7 bases between. In germline, CDR1 is LGHDT, CDR2 YNNKEL (reference sequence). The CDR3 consists of 12 residues. The CDR3 nucleotides are TGTGCCAGCAGCCAAGTCAGGGGTGGCTACACCTTC. Translating gives CASSQVRGGYTF.

The V gene is TRBV15, the J gene TRBJ2-1, with D possibly TRBD1 on 6 matching bases. CDR1 is LNHNV and CDR2 is YYDKDF in the germline V gene (reference sequence). The CDR3 is 17 amino acids. Trimming took 1 base from V and 2 from J, leaving 15 bases between them. The CDR3: CATSRVVGANPYNEQFF. CDR3 coding DNA: TGTGCCACCAGCAGAGTTGTGGGGGCGAACCCCTACAATGAGCAGTTCTTC.

The chain is built from TRBV18 and TRBJ2-7; 10 bases map to TRBD2. J gave up 3 bases and V 2 bases, and 4 bases lay outside the gene matches. The CDR3 totals 15 residues. The germline V gene encodes CDR1 KGHSH and CDR2 LQKENI. Written as DNA, the CDR3 is TGTGCCAGCTCACCATGGAGCGGGAGGGACTACGAGCAGTACTTC. This translates into CASSPWSGRDYEQYF.

The chain joins TRBV30 to TRBJ1-5; a weak D match, TRBD1 (5 bases). The CDR3 consists of 13 residues. Trimming took 2 bases from V and 4 from J, leaving 9 bases between them. Germline CDR1 and CDR2: GTSNPN and SVGIG (reference sequence). CDR3 in DNA: TGTGCCTGGAGTACGACAGAGAATCAGCCCCAGCATTTT. Translated: CAWSTTENQPQHF.

This clonotype occurred a few times. The chain has TRBV2 and TRBJ1-1; 12 bases map to TRBD1. This CDR3 region has 13 residues. Germline CDR1 is SNHLY and CDR2 is FYNNEI. J was trimmed by 8 bases and V by 6 bases; bases with no gene match: 4. Here the CDR3 DNA reads TGTGCCAGCAGGGGACAGGGGGCTGGGGAAGCTTTCTTT. As protein: CASRGQGAGEAFF. The whole variable domain, remainder taken from reference TRBV2 and TRBJ1-1, is EPEVTQTPSHQVTQMGQEVILRCVPISNHLYFYWYRQILGQKVEFLVSFYNNEISEKSEIFDDQFSVERPDGSNFTLKIRSTKLEDSAMYFCASRGQGAGEAFFGQGTRLTVV.

The chain joins TRBV15 to TRBJ2-1; D may be TRBD2 (7 bases). Germline CDR1 is LNHNV and CDR2 is YYDKDF (reference sequence). V lost 5 bases and J 6 bases, leaving 23 bases between the germline ends. This CDR3 contains 17 residues. This CDR3 reads CATSALKGGARSNEQFF. The CDR3 DNA is TGTGCCACCAGCGCCTTAAAGGGGGGGGCCCGATCCAATGAGCAGTTCTTC. The entire variable domain, with the rest obtained from reference TRBV15 and TRBJ2-1, is as follows: DAMVIQNPRYQVTQFGKPVTLSCSQTLNHNVMYWYQQKSSQAPKLLFHYYDKDFNNEADTPDNFQSRRPNTSFCFLDIRSPGLGDTAMYLCATSALKGGARSNEQFFGPGTRLTVL.

The chain combines TRBV6-1 with TRBJ1-5; D is undetermined. This CDR3 is 15 amino acids long. The germline V gene has CDR1 MNHNS and CDR2 SASEGT. V dropped 7 bases and J dropped 0 bases, with 13 bases sitting between them. In nucleotides, the CDR3 is TGTGCCAGCACCGAACTGGCTTATAGCAATCAGCCCCAGCATTTT. As protein: CASTELAYSNQPQHF.

In its sample, this clonotype was seen many times. The chain combines TRBV12-3 or TRBV12-4 with TRBJ2-2; D possibly corresponds to TRBD1 (6 bases). The CDR3 totals 14 residues. Trimming stripped 4 bases from V and 0 bases from J, with 6 bases between. The CDR3 nucleotides are TGTGCCAGCAGTTGGACAGCGAACACCGGGGAGCTGTTTTTT. Its translation is CASSWTANTGELFF.

The chain employs TRBV4-1 and TRBJ1-1; the match to TRBD1 covers 9 bases. The CDR3 length is 18 residues. Germline V CDR1 and CDR2: MGHRA, YSYEKL. The V segment lost 1 base and the J segment 3 bases; nucleotides outside the gene matches: 12. CDR3 nucleotide sequence: TGCGCCAGCAGCCAAGGTCCTTCTAGGGACAGGGAGGACACTGAAGCTTTCTTT. Amino acid sequence: CASSQGPSRDREDTEAFF.

At least ten counts were recorded for this clonotype. V is TRBV4-1 and J is TRBJ2-7; D call uncertain. Germline V gene lookup returns CDR1 MGHRA and CDR2 YSYEKL. Trimming cost V 4 bases and J 5 bases, with 15 bases left between them. The CDR3 extends over 14 amino acids. CDR3 DNA sequence: TGCGCCAGCAGCCTAATAGTGGTGGTCCACGAGCAGTACTTC. Protein product: CASSLIVVVHEQYF.

This clonotype was seen a few times. CDR3 coding DNA: TGCAGTGCTTCACAAAGGGTGTTCGGAAACACCATATATTTT. Encoded protein: CSASQRVFGNTIYF. The rearrangement links TRBV20-1 to TRBJ1-3; D is unresolved. The length of the CDR3 is 14 residues. V was cut by 5 bases and J by 4 bases, with 15 bases left in between. In germline, CDR1 is DFQATT, CDR2 SNEGSKA (reference sequence).

The chain uses TRBV7-9 and TRBJ2-2, with D hard to call. The CDR3 totals 14 residues. Trimming took off 5 bases at V and 4 bases at J, with 11 bases between the two ends. CDR1 is SEHNR, CDR2 FQNEAQ, per germline (reference sequence). The CDR3 bases are TGTGCCAGCAGCCAAAACGCCCTCACCGGGGAGCTGTTTTTT. Translated: CASSQNALTGELFF.

This clonotype was recorded a few times. This rearrangement joins TRBV2 to TRBJ2-1; the match to TRBD2 covers 9 bases. Germline CDR1 SNHLY, CDR2 FYNNEI. CDR3 length: 19 amino acids. The J segment lost 0 bases and the V segment lost 8 bases, leaving 17 bases of the junction unmatched. The CDR3 sequence is CASSGSSGGWGGSYNEQFF. The CDR3 coding sequence is TGTGCCAGCTCAGGAAGTAGCGGGGGCTGGGGGGGCTCCTACAATGAGCAGTTCTTC.

This clonotype was picked up a small number of times. This chain connects TRBV2 to TRBJ1-1; D remains ambiguous. V lost 7 bases, J lost 4 bases, and 13 bases lay in between. From germline, CDR1 is SNHLY and CDR2 FYNNEI. This CDR3 has 13 residues. CDR3 residues: CASTREVGTEAFF. The CDR3 DNA reads as TGTGCCAGCACCAGAGAAGTAGGCACTGAAGCTTTCTTT.

This sequence joins TRBV5-1 and TRBJ2-7; the match to TRBD1 covers 9 bases. Germline V gene data show CDR1 as SGHRS and CDR2 as YFSETQ. The CDR3 is 17 residues long. V lost 4 bases and J lost 1; bases outside the gene matches: 12. This CDR3 is CASSKAAGQGQSYEQYF. CDR3 coding DNA: TGCGCCAGCAGCAAGGCTGCGGGACAGGGTCAATCCTACGAGCAGTACTTC.

J is TRBJ2-1 and V is TRBV5-5; TRBD2 matches at 14 bases. CDR3 length equals 15 residues. Trimming removed 4 bases from V and 8 bases from J; junction bases left unmatched: 5. In germline, CDR1 is SGHKS, CDR2 YYEKEE (reference sequence). Written as DNA, the CDR3 is TGTGCCAGCAGCGCGACTAGCGGGGGGGCTCATGAGCAGTTCTTC. Protein: CASSATSGGAHEQFF.

This chain joins TRBV5-1 and TRBJ2-3, with 9 bases fitting TRBD2. CDR1 and CDR2 (germline): SGHRS, YFSETQ. The CDR3 is made up of 15 amino acids. J lost 6 bases, V lost 3 bases, and 8 bases had no gene match. DNA of the CDR3: TGCGCCAGCAGCTCCGGATCCGGACTAGCGGATACGCAGTATTTT. It encodes CASSSGSGLADTQYF.

Many counts were recorded for this clonotype. The chain joins TRBV18 to TRBJ2-1; no clear D. V was shortened by 1 base and J by 4 bases, with 14 bases between the two germline ends. From germline, CDR1 is KGHSH and CDR2 LQKENI. The CDR3 totals 16 residues. The CDR3 DNA is TGTGCCAGCTCACCACTCCCTTTTTCTAATTACAATGAGCAGTTCTTC. This translates into CASSPLPFSNYNEQFF.

V usage is TRBV24-1 and J usage is TRBJ2-3; TRBD2 matches at 9 bases. The V and J ends lost 4 bases and 0 bases, in that order; junction bases with no gene match: 7. The length of the CDR3 is 17 residues. CDR1 KGHDR and CDR2 SFDVKD come from the germline V gene. For the CDR3, the DNA is TGTGCCACCAGTGACACCCAGACTAGCGGTAGCACAGATACGCAGTATTTT. Residues: CATSDTQTSGSTDTQYF.

CDR3 loop: CASSLSGGAETQYF. In nucleotides, the CDR3 is TGTGCCAGCAGCTTATCCGGTGGGGCAGAGACCCAGTACTTC. The V gene is TRBV7-9, the J gene TRBJ2-5; D is possibly TRBD1 (5 bases). V was shortened by 2 bases and J by 4 bases, with 11 bases between the two germline ends. In germline, CDR1 is SEHNR, CDR2 FQNEAQ (reference sequence). The CDR3 covers 14 residues.

This clonotype appeared a few times. This chain connects TRBV7-2 to TRBJ1-2; weak D call: TRBD1 (5 bases). The V gene lost 0 bases and the J gene lost 4 bases, with 12 bases spanning the gap. CDR1 SGHTA and CDR2 FQGNSA come from the germline V gene. The CDR3 is 15 residues long. Written as DNA, the CDR3 is TGTGCCAGCAGCTTAGCCGTCAGGGACCCCTATGGCTACACCTTC. The encoded protein is CASSLAVRDPYGYTF.